The subject of this entry is one T cell receptor beta chain. Only in-frame clones appear in the TCRdb table, and some are missing; sequencing was by immunoSEQ multiplex PCR. The table shows around 100,000 clones, with over 90% occurring only once. The CDR3 sequence is 11 residues long. V was cut by 7 bases and J by 3 bases, with 9 bases left in between. CDR1 is DFQATT and CDR2 is SNEGSKA in the germline V gene (reference sequence). These data belong to a study of siplizumab effects on memory and regulatory T cells. This sequence joins TRBV20-1 and TRBJ1-2; D remains unclear. The TCR originated in a human donor in good health. The specimen sequenced was non-Treg CD4+ T cells sorted from blood. Here the CDR3 reads CSVAIDYGYTF. CDR3 nucleotides: TGCAGTGTCGCAATAGACTATGGCTACACCTTC.